The 8 T cell receptor beta chains listed next were all sequenced from one sample in a study of blood T cell repertoires in COVID-19. Data came from immunoSEQ multiplex PCR; TCRdb stores just in-frame clones and leaves some out. The repertoire consists of fewer than 250,000 clones, with approximately 86% occurring once and the leading ten covering around 2.7%. Sequenced input: peripheral blood. The origin of the receptors is a man aged 60-69 years with acute or convalescent COVID-19.

The chain is built from TRBV11-2 and TRBJ2-3; TRBD1 might be the D (5 bases). Trimming stripped 4 bases from V and 5 bases from J, with 19 bases between. This CDR3 spans 16 amino acids. Germline V gene data show CDR1 as SGHAT and CDR2 as FQNNGV. DNA of the CDR3: TGTGCCAGCAGCTATCACCCAGGCACAACAGGAGATACGCAGTATTTT. Amino acids: CASSYHPGTTGDTQYF. Together with reference TRBV11-2 and TRBJ2-3, the CDR3 gives the full variable domain: EAGVAQSPRYKIIEKRQSVAFWCNPISGHATLYWYQQILGQGPKLLIQFQNNGVVDDSQLPKDRFSAERLKGVDSTLKIQPAKLEDSAVYLCASSYHPGTTGDTQYFGPGTRLTVL.

The chain couples TRBV7-8 to TRBJ2-7; D not certain. Trimming shortened V by 2 bases and J by 2 bases, and 7 bases separated the two germline ends. Germline CDR1 SGHVS, CDR2 FQNEAQ. This CDR3 contains 13 residues. In nucleotides, the CDR3 is TGTGCCAGCAGCTTAAGCGCGGCCTACGAGCAGTACTTC. This codes for CASSLSAAYEQYF. Complete variable domain (other parts from reference TRBV7-8 and TRBJ2-7): GAGVSQSPRYKVAKRGQDVALRCDPISGHVSLFWYQQALGQGPEFLTYFQNEAQLDKSGLPSDRFFAERPEGSVSTLKIQRTQQEDSAVYLCASSLSAAYEQYFGPGTRLTVT.

V and J are TRBV19 and TRBJ1-2; D is ambiguous. The CDR3 covers 12 residues. V lost 4 bases and J lost 4, with 7 bases in between. Germline-derived CDR1 and CDR2 are LNHDA and SQIVND (reference sequence). The CDR3 DNA reads TGTGCCAGTAGTAAACAGTCCTATGGCTACACCTTC. As protein: CASSKQSYGYTF. The full variable domain, in which reference TRBV19 and TRBJ1-2 provide the parts outside the CDR3, is DGGITQSPKYLFRKEGQNVTLSCEQNLNHDAMYWYRQDPGQGLRLIYYSQIVNDFQKGDIAEGYSVSREKKESFPLTVTSAQKNPTAFYLCASSKQSYGYTFGSGTRLTVV.

This chain connects TRBV5-1 to TRBJ1-4; D remains ambiguous. With 0 bases removed from V and 4 bases from J, the gap between germline ends came to 13 bases. Germline loops: CDR1 SGHRS, CDR2 YFSETQ. This CDR3 spans 16 amino acids. The CDR3 protein is CASSLAGRQNNEKLFF. For the CDR3, the DNA is TGCGCCAGCAGCTTGGCCGGGAGGCAAAATAATGAAAAACTGTTTTTT.

CDR3 loop: CASRLAGYQETQYF. CDR3 nucleotide sequence: TGCGCCAGCAGGCTAGCGGGGTACCAAGAGACCCAGTACTTC. The V call is TRBV10-2, the J call TRBJ2-5; 9 positions match TRBD2. The length of the CDR3 is 14 residues. Germline V gives CDR1 WSHSY, CDR2 SAAADI. Trimming at V came to 6 bases and at J to 0 bases, leaving 2 bases not matched to a gene.

The V gene is TRBV15, the J gene TRBJ2-4; 9 bases are a match to TRBD2. The CDR3 covers 23 residues. V gave up 0 bases and J gave up 3 bases; unmatched junction bases: 24. Germline V gene lookup returns CDR1 LNHNV and CDR2 YYDKDF (reference sequence). CDR3 coding DNA: TGTGCCACCAGCAGAGATCCCACAAACTACCCCCCGGCGGGGGGGCCGGGCAAAAACATTCAGTACTTC. This gives the protein CATSRDPTNYPPAGGPGKNIQYF.

The V call is TRBV5-4, the J call TRBJ1-3; 10 nucleotides line up with TRBD1. Germline V CDR1 and CDR2: SGHNT, YYREEE (reference sequence). This CDR3 has 16 amino acids. The V segment lost 4 bases and the J segment 4 bases; nucleotides outside the gene matches: 8. The CDR3 DNA reads TGTGCCAGCAGCAGGGGGGGGACAGGGGCCGGAAACACCATATATTTT. Protein product: CASSRGGTGAGNTIYF. The entire variable domain, with the rest obtained from reference TRBV5-4 and TRBJ1-3, is as follows: ETGVTQSPTHLIKTRGQQVTLRCSSQSGHNTVSWYQQALGQGPQFIFQYYREEENGRGNFPPRFSGLQFPNYSSELNVNALELDDSALYLCASSRGGTGAGNTIYFGEGSWLTVV.

J is TRBJ2-1 and V is TRBV9; the D gene is possibly TRBD2 (5 bases). The CDR3 runs to 15 residues. V was trimmed by 0 bases and J by 6 bases, leaving 13 bases between them. The germline V gene has CDR1 SGDLS and CDR2 YYNGEE. The CDR3 region is CASSVAGGRGNEQFF. The CDR3 DNA reads as TGTGCCAGCAGCGTAGCCGGCGGGCGCGGCAATGAGCAGTTCTTC. Full variable domain (rest looked up from reference TRBV9 and TRBJ2-1): DSGVTQTPKHLITATGQRVTLRCSPRSGDLSVYWYQQSLDQGLQFLIQYYNGEERAKGNILERFSAQQFPDLHSELNLSSLELGDSALYFCASSVAGGRGNEQFFGPGTRLTVL.